This TCR beta chain emerged from a study of regulatory T cells in long-lasting Graves disease. This clonotype has a count of ten or more. No antigen is known for it. Through Arm-PCR of CDR3 regions and iRepertoire HTBI primers, TCR beta libraries were built. MiXCR was run by TCRdb on the multiplex PCR reads, yielding one entry per CDR3 protein. The sample includes about 310,000 distinct CDR3 sequences, approximately 20% of them seen just once. Germline V CDR1 and CDR2: MNHNS, SASEGT. With 0 bases clipped from V and 9 bases from J, the junction kept 16 bases outside the gene matches. This CDR3 contains 18 residues. Sample time point: newly diagnosed GD, antithyroid drugs for less than 3 months. Generation of the TCR library employed RNA extracted from PBMCs. Approximately 8.9-milliliter peripheral blood samples went into EDTA tubes. Findings of the study overall: Researchers examined only peripheral blood and not thyroid tissue. There was favoring of TRBV28, TRBJ1-2 and TRBJ2-5 in persistent disease.

The chain recombines TRBV6-1 with TRBJ2-1, with TRBD1 identical over 8 bases. The clonotype was recovered from a female donor with Graves disease. This material consisted of peripheral blood mononuclear cells (PBMCs), taken at new diagnosis, from a patient treated with antithyroid drugs. The CDR3 loop is CASSEAGGEDRAGLEQFF. Written as DNA, the CDR3 is TGTGCCAGCAGTGAAGCTGGTGGAGAGGACAGGGCAGGTCTTGAGCAGTTCTTC.